This TCR beta chain was recorded in a study of T cells in localized non-small cell lung cancer. Generated by immunoSEQ multiplex PCR, the TCRdb table keeps only in-frame clones and is missing some. The sample carries around 130,000 clones, roughly 90% recorded once. Findings and limits, study-wide: Across samples, adjacent lung featured a median around 55 of the top 100 tumor clones. Adjacent uninvolved lung tissue had the highest T cell clonality, exceeding tumor. Because only a single region of the tumor was sequenced, heterogeneity remains possible. Elevated circulating T cell density in blood was associated with longer overall survival.

Notes on this clone: Its target is not known. The same CDR3 also results from other DNA sequences found in this sample.

Trimming cost V 6 bases and J 4 bases; bases outside gene matches: 10. Germline values: CDR1 SGHTA, CDR2 FQGTGA. The CDR3 contains 15 residues. Here the sequenced sample was peripheral blood, taken before any cancer treatment. This TCR was sampled from a female donor at least 60 years old with stage I lung adenocarcinoma. The chain recombines TRBV7-3 with TRBJ2-3; 7 bases align to TRBD2. The CDR3 spells CASSPAGGSSDTQYF. The CDR3 coding sequence is TGTGCCAGCAGTCCTGCGGGCGGGAGCTCAGATACGCAGTATTTT. The complete variable domain, with remaining parts taken from reference TRBV7-3 and TRBJ2-3, reads GAGVSQTPSNKVTEKGKYVELRCDPISGHTALYWYRQSLGQGPEFLIYFQGTGAADDSGLPNDRFFAVRPEGSVSTLKIQRTERGDSAVYLCASSPAGGSSDTQYFGPGTRLTVL.